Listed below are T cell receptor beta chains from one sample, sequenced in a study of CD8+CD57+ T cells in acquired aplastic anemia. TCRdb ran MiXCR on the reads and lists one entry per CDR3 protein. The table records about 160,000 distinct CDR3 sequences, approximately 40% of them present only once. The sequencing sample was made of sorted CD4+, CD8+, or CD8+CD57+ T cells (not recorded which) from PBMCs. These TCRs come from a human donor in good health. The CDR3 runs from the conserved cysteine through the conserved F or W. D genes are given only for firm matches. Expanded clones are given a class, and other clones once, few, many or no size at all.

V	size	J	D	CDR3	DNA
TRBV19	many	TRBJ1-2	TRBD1	CAGRDRASGYTF	TGTGCCGGGCGGGACAGGGCCAGTGGCTACACCTTC
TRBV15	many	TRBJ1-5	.	CATSSDQPQHF	TGTGCCACCAGCAGCGACCAGCCCCAGCATTTT
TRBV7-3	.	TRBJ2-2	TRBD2	CASSPPGLARAGELFF	TGTGCCAGCAGCCCTCCGGGACTAGCGAGAGCCGGGGAGCTGTTTTTT
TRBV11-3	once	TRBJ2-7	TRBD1	CASSLGTGGGYEQYF	TGTGCCAGCAGTCTCGGGACAGGTGGGGGCTACGAGCAGTACTTC
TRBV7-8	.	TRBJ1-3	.	CASSFDIGGNTIYF	TGTGCCAGCAGCTTTGATATCGGGGGAAACACCATATATTTT
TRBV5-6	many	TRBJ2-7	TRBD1	CASSRIGTGTPEQYF	TGTGCCAGCAGCCGGATTGGGACAGGAACGCCCGAGCAGTACTTC
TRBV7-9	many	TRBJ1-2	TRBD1	CASSQPLTGGYGYTF	TGTGCCAGCAGTCAGCCTCTGACAGGGGGCTATGGCTACACCTTC
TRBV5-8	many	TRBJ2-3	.	CASSLPGRTDTQYF	TGTGCCAGCAGCTTGCCAGGGCGGACAGATACGCAGTATTTT
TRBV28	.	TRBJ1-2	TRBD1	CASSFSLGQGYGYTF	TGTGCCAGCAGTTTCTCCCTTGGACAGGGATATGGCTACACCTTC
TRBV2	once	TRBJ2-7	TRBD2	CASRRTSGVQQYF	TGTGCCAGCAGGCGAACTAGCGGGGTCCAGCAGTACTTC
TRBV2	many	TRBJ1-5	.	CASNSEYSNQPQHF	TGTGCCTCAAACTCTGAATATAGCAATCAGCCCCAGCATTTT
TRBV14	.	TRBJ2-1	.	CASSLSAGTGNEQFF	TGTGCCAGCAGCCTCTCCGCCGGGACGGGAAATGAGCAGTTCTTC
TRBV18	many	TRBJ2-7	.	CASSPFGQDYEQYF	TGTGCCAGCTCACCGTTCGGACAAGACTACGAGCAGTACTTC
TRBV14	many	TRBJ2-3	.	CASSQGVPPNTQYF	TGTGCCAGCAGCCAAGGCGTTCCCCCGAATACGCAGTATTTT
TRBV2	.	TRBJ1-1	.	CASSEGYVENTEAFF	TGTGCCAGCAGTGAAGGCTACGTTGAGAACACTGAAGCTTTCTTT
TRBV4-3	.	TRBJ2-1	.	CASSQNIQSEYNEQFF	TGCGCCAGCAGCCAAAACATCCAGAGTGAGTACAATGAGCAGTTCTTC
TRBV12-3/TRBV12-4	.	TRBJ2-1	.	CASKGYNEQFF	TGTGCCAGCAAGGGCTACAATGAGCAGTTCTTC
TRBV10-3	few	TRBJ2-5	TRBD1	CAISPGQRPEETQYF	TGTGCCATCAGTCCGGGACAGAGGCCAGAAGAGACCCAGTACTTC
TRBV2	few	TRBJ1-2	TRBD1	CASSLQGARGYTF	TGTGCCAGCAGTTTACAGGGGGCACGTGGCTACACCTTC
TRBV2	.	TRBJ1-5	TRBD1	CASGARDRAAQPQHF	TGTGCCAGCGGAGCCCGGGACAGGGCCGCTCAGCCCCAGCATTTT
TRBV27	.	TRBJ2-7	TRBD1	CASSWTGADEQYF	TGTGCCAGCAGTTGGACAGGCGCGGACGAGCAGTACTTC
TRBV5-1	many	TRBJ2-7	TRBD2	CASSYPGTSGRSGDTYEQYF	TGCGCCAGCAGCTATCCTGGGACTAGCGGGAGAAGTGGGGACACCTACGAGCAGTACTTC
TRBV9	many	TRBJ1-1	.	CASSAQQGGTEAFF	TGTGCCAGCAGCGCCCAACAGGGTGGCACTGAAGCTTTCTTT
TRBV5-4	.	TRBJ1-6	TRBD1	CASSLMGQGPNSPLHF	TGTGCCAGCAGCTTGATGGGACAGGGCCCAAATTCACCCCTCCACTTT
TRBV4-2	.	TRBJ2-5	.	CASSLDSNQPQYF	TGTGCCAGCAGCCTTGACAGTAATCAGCCCCAGTACTTC
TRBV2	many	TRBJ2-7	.	CASQWYYEQYF	TGTGCCAGCCAATGGTACTACGAGCAGTACTTC
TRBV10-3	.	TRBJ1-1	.	CAISESAGTEAFF	TGTGCCATCAGTGAGTCGGCTGGGACTGAAGCTTTCTTT
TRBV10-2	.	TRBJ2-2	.	CATVPVGTGELFF	TGCGCCACCGTCCCCGTCGGCACCGGGGAGCTGTTTTTT
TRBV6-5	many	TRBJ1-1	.	CASSYSAGNTEAFF	TGTGCCAGCAGTTACTCGGCAGGGAACACTGAAGCTTTCTTT
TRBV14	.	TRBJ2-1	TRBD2	CASSPGTNNEQFF	TGTGCCAGCAGCCCCGGGACTAACAATGAGCAGTTCTTC